The 20 T cell receptor beta chains given below trace back to one sample, sequenced in a study of blood T cells in healthy people across ages. For the second PCR, which ran for about 7 to 12 cycles, a sample-barcoded 5' primer and a J-beta primer mix were used. TCRdb processed the 5' RACE reads anew with MiXCR; each CDR3 protein has one entry. The table records some 1.5 million distinct CDR3 sequences, roughly 30% of them present only once. Sequencing input: blood. These receptors all come from a woman under 40 in good health.

The rearrangement links TRBV7-6 to TRBJ2-3; the D gene is possibly TRBD2 (5 bases). Germline lookup yields CDR1 SGHVS and CDR2 FNYEAQ. Trimming took off 1 base at V and 8 bases at J, with 16 bases between the two ends. The CDR3 totals 15 residues. CDR3 nucleotides: TGTGCCAGCAGCTTAGAGGCTAGCCGCGTGAGTACGCAGTATTTT. Amino acid sequence: CASSLEASRVSTQYF. Drawing the rest from reference TRBV7-6 and TRBJ2-3, the complete variable domain is GAGVSQSPRYKVTKRGQDVALRCDPISGHVSLYWYRQALGQGPEFLTYFNYEAQQDKSGLPNDRFSAERPEGSISTLTIQRTEQRDSAMYRCASSLEASRVSTQYFGPGTRLTVL.

This chain uses TRBV7-2 with TRBJ1-2; maybe TRBD1 (6 bases). The CDR3 has 14 amino acids. Trimming took 0 bases from V and 7 from J, leaving 12 bases between them. Germline V gene data show CDR1 as SGHTA and CDR2 as FQGNSA. CDR3 in amino acids: CASSLAPGGGGYTF. In nucleotides, the CDR3 is TGTGCCAGCAGCTTAGCGCCCGGGGGCGGTGGCTACACCTTC.

CDR3 loop: CASSYGLREVTHSYEQYF. The CDR3 bases are TGTGCCAGCAGTTATGGATTACGGGAGGTCACCCACTCCTACGAGCAGTACTTC. The chain combines TRBV6-2 or TRBV6-3 with TRBJ2-7, with 7 bases lining up with TRBD2. V lost 3 bases and J lost 0; bases outside the gene matches: 14. This CDR3 comprises 18 residues. The germline V gene has CDR1 MNHEY and CDR2 SVGEGT.

V usage is TRBV6-5 and J usage is TRBJ1-1; tentatively, D is TRBD1 (5 bases). The germline CDR1 and CDR2 sequences are MNHEY and SVGAGI. V was shortened by 6 bases and J by 6 bases, with 20 bases between the two germline ends. The CDR3 consists of 15 residues. CDR3 loop: CASSPGSSGSAEAFF. The CDR3 DNA follows: TGTGCCAGCAGCCCAGGGAGTTCTGGGAGCGCTGAAGCTTTCTTT.

V is TRBV3-1 and J is TRBJ1-1; no firm D call. In germline, CDR1 is LGHDT, CDR2 YNNKEL (reference sequence). The CDR3 runs 13 residues. The V end lost 7 bases, the J end lost 11 bases, and 20 bases lay between the germline ends. The CDR3 protein is CASNHINSGRAFF. CDR3 coding DNA: TGTGCCAGCAACCATATCAACTCAGGACGGGCTTTCTTT.

The chain employs TRBV27 and TRBJ2-7; 7 bases line up with TRBD2. V was pared by 6 bases and J by 0 bases, with 17 bases of the junction left unmatched. This CDR3 comprises 18 residues. Germline loops: CDR1 MNHEY, CDR2 SMNVEV (reference sequence). Here the CDR3 DNA reads TGTGCCAGCAGAATGGGGGGGACGCACTATCCCAGCTCCTACGAGCAGTACTTC. Its translation: CASRMGGTHYPSSYEQYF.

V and J are TRBV28 and TRBJ1-1, with no clear D. The CDR3 covers 13 residues. Germline V lookup: CDR1 MDHEN, CDR2 SYDVKM. V was shortened by 5 bases and J by 11 bases, with 18 bases between the two germline ends. CDR3 coding DNA: TGTGCCAGCAGTCCAACTTGGACCAGGCCTGCTTTCTTT. Translating it yields CASSPTWTRPAFF.

This clonotype has just a few counts. The chain carries TRBV5-6 and TRBJ2-4, with 8 bases identical to TRBD1. This CDR3 is built from 18 residues. The trim removed 4 bases at V and 0 bases at J, leaving 12 bases unmatched. Per the germline V gene, CDR1 is SGHDT and CDR2 is YYEEEE. CDR3 in DNA: TGTGCCAGCAGCAAGGGACAGGACGCGATACTAGCCAAAAACATTCAGTACTTC. Translated: CASSKGQDAILAKNIQYF.

This clonotype has only a few counts. V usage is TRBV10-2 and J usage is TRBJ2-1; the D gene is possibly TRBD2 (5 bases). V gave up 7 bases and J gave up 0 bases, with 10 bases separating them. Germline CDR1 reads WSHSY; CDR2 reads SAAADI. The length of the CDR3 is 14 residues. In DNA form, the CDR3 reads TGCGCCAGCAAGGAGGATAGCTCCTACAATGAGCAGTTCTTC. Translation gives CASKEDSSYNEQFF.

The chain uses TRBV5-1 and TRBJ2-7; no definite D call. Looked up from germline, CDR1 is SGHRS and CDR2 is YFSETQ. V lost 4 bases and J lost 5, with 16 bases in between. This CDR3 contains 14 residues. Written as DNA, the CDR3 is TGCGCCAGCAGCGATGGGAACCCCAACCACGAGCAGTACTTC. Its protein product is CASSDGNPNHEQYF. The full variable domain, its missing parts supplied by reference TRBV5-1 and TRBJ2-7, is KAGVTQTPRYLIKTRGQQVTLSCSPISGHRSVSWYQQTPGQGLQFLFEYFSETQRNKGNFPGRFSGRQFSNSRSEMNVSTLELGDSALYLCASSDGNPNHEQYFGPGTRLTVT.

The chain recombines TRBV5-1 with TRBJ2-1; TRBD2 might be the D (6 bases). CDR1 SGHRS and CDR2 YFSETQ come from the germline V gene. This CDR3 is 20 amino acids long. V dropped 3 bases and J dropped 0 bases, with 25 bases sitting between them. CDR3 nucleotide sequence: TGCGCCAGCAGCTGGGGGACTGGCGGAGTCCCACGCAGCTCCTACAATGAGCAGTTCTTC. Translated: CASSWGTGGVPRSSYNEQFF.

The chain recombines TRBV6-5 with TRBJ2-1, with 7 bases aligning to TRBD1. CDR3 length: 13 amino acids. V shed 10 bases and J 7 bases; nucleotides not matched to a gene: 10. Germline CDR1 MNHEY, CDR2 SVGAGI. The DNA of the CDR3 is TGTGCCACCGAGGACAGGAGTGGTAATGAGCAGTTCTTC. It codes for CATEDRSGNEQFF.

This clonotype has a handful of counts. Its ends do not fully match the called genes, so a read error is possible. V and J are TRBV18 and TRBJ1-4, with a weak D call TRBD1 (6 bases). The germline CDR1 and CDR2 sequences are KGHSH and LQKENI. The CDR3 extends over 14 amino acids. CDR3 nucleotides: TGTGCCAGCTCATCGGACAGAACTAAGGAAAAACTGTTTTTT. It specifies CASSSDRTKEKLFF. The whole variable domain, filled in from reference TRBV18 and TRBJ1-4, reads NAGVMQNPRHLVRRRGQEARLRCSPMKGHSHVYWYRQLPEEGLKFMVYLQKENIIDESGMPKERFSAEFPKEGPSILRIQQVVRGDSAAYFCASSSDRTKEKLFFGSGTQLSVL.

This clonotype was counted only a few times. This chain connects TRBV12-3 or TRBV12-4 to TRBJ1-6, with D tentatively TRBD1 (6 bases). The CDR3 runs to 13 residues. Trimming removed 8 bases at V and 8 bases at J, with 13 bases between. The CDR3 loop is CASCGQLDSPLHF. CDR3 DNA sequence: TGTGCCAGCTGTGGACAGCTCGATTCACCCCTCCACTTT.

On this clonotype: A much bigger clone sits one base away, suggesting this may be a read error. This chain uses TRBV12-3 or TRBV12-4 with TRBJ2-1, with 9 bases lining up with TRBD2. V lost 10 bases, J lost 6 bases, and 13 bases stayed unmatched. This CDR3 region has 15 residues. CDR3 loop: CANSIAGAPSNEQFF. CDR3 nucleotide sequence: TGTGCCAACAGCATAGCGGGGGCCCCGTCCAATGAGCAGTTCTTC.

This clonotype was picked up a small number of times. The chain links TRBV2 to TRBJ2-1; 7 bases are a match to TRBD2. With V trimmed by 9 bases and J by 0 bases, 5 bases remained unmatched. The CDR3 is 14 residues long. The germline V gene has CDR1 SNHLY and CDR2 FYNNEI. The CDR3 DNA follows: TGTGCCAGTCTAGCGGCTAGCTCCTACAATGAGCAGTTCTTC. Amino acids: CASLAASSYNEQFF.

The table lists this clonotype with a few counts. V and J are TRBV29-1 and TRBJ2-7, with 7 bases identical to TRBD1. Germline V lookup: CDR1 SQVTM, CDR2 ANQGSEA. V gave up 7 bases and J gave up 6 bases; unmatched junction bases: 12. The CDR3 length is 13 residues. CDR3: CSAMTGIGCEQYF. CDR3 bases: TGCAGCGCAATGACAGGGATTGGCTGCGAGCAGTACTTC.

This clonotype was seen repeatedly, ten times or more. V is TRBV20-1 and J is TRBJ2-5; D is possibly TRBD1 or TRBD2 (5 bases each). V lost 3 bases and J 5 bases, leaving 13 bases between the germline ends. This CDR3 is 13 amino acids long. The germline V gene has CDR1 DFQATT and CDR2 SNEGSKA (reference sequence). CDR3 coding DNA: TGCAGTGCTAGTGGGGACGCCGGGGAGACCCAGTACTTC. Amino acid sequence: CSASGDAGETQYF.

The chain recombines TRBV6-6 with TRBJ2-1; D is ambiguous. V was cut by 5 bases and J by 8 bases, with 16 bases left in between. The CDR3 totals 14 residues. The germline V gene has CDR1 MNHNY and CDR2 SVGAGI (reference sequence). CDR3 sequence: CASSLPTAFYEQFF. The CDR3, as DNA: TGTGCCAGCAGTCTCCCGACTGCGTTCTATGAGCAGTTCTTC.

The chain carries TRBV11-1 and TRBJ1-1; D ambiguous. The length of the CDR3 is 14 residues. Trimming cost V 3 bases and J 4 bases, with 12 bases left between them. Germline CDR1 is SGHAT and CDR2 is FQDESV (reference sequence). The CDR3 region has the DNA TGTGCCAGCAGCTTTTCTGAGGGATCCACTGAAGCTTTCTTT. As protein: CASSFSEGSTEAFF.